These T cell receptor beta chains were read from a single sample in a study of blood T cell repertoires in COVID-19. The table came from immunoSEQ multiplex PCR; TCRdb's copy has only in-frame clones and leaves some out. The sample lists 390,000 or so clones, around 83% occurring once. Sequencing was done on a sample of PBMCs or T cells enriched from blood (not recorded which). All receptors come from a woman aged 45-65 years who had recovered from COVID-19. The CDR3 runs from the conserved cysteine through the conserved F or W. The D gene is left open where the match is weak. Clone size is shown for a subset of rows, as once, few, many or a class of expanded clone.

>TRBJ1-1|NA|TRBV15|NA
CATSRSGLEAFF
TGTGCCACCAGCAGATCTGGGCTTGAAGCTTTCTTT
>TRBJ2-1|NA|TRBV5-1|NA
CASRDNYNEQFF
TGCGCCAGCAGGGACAACTACAATGAGCAGTTCTTC
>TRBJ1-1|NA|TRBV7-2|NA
CASSLGHRGAEAFF
TGTGCCAGCAGCTTAGGACACCGGGGGGCTGAAGCTTTCTTT
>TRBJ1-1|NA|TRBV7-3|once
CASSLKGGPVDTEAFF
TGTGCCAGCAGCTTAAAGGGAGGGCCTGTGGACACTGAAGCTTTCTTT
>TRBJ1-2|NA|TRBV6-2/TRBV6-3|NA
CASSYSQGSNYGYTF
TGTGCCAGCAGTTACTCCCAGGGTAGTAACTATGGCTACACCTTC
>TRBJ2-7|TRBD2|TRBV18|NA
CASSPESGSSYEQYF
TGTGCCAGCTCACCAGAGAGCGGGAGCTCCTACGAGCAGTACTTC
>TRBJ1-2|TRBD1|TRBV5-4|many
CASRPTGTGGLGGYTF
TGTGCCAGCAGGCCAACCGGGACAGGGGGACTCGGCGGCTACACCTTC
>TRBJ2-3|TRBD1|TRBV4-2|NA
CASSQDPSGTGSDTQYF
TGTGCCAGCAGCCAAGACCCGTCCGGGACAGGGTCGGATACGCAGTATTTT
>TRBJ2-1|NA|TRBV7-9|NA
CASSLAVRNNEQFF
TGTGCCAGCAGCTTAGCGGTGAGGAACAATGAGCAGTTCTTC
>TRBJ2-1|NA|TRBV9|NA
CASSGPDSLAGNEQFF
TGTGCCAGCAGCGGACCAGACTCCCTGGCCGGCAATGAGCAGTTCTTC
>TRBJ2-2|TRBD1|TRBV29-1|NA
CSVDGDREGIGELFF
TGCAGCGTTGACGGGGACAGGGAAGGGATCGGGGAGCTGTTTTTT
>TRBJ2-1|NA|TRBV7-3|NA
CASSLTGPPSYNEQFF
TGTGCCAGCAGCTTAACGGGGCCGCCCTCCTACAATGAGCAGTTCTTC
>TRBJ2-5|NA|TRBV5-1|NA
CASSLVGVQETQYF
TGCGCCAGCAGCTTGGTTGGAGTCCAAGAGACCCAGTACTTC
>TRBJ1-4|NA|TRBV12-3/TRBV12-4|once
CASTPGVREKLFF
TGTGCCAGCACTCCAGGGGTTCGGGAAAAACTGTTTTTT
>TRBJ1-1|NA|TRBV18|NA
CASSPNAPTAALGTEAFF
TGTGCCAGCTCACCAAACGCCCCGACTGCTGCACTGGGCACTGAAGCTTTCTTT
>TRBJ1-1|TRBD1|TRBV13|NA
CASSLMSGGRVTEAFF
TGTGCCAGCAGCTTAATGTCAGGGGGTCGGGTCACTGAAGCTTTCTTT